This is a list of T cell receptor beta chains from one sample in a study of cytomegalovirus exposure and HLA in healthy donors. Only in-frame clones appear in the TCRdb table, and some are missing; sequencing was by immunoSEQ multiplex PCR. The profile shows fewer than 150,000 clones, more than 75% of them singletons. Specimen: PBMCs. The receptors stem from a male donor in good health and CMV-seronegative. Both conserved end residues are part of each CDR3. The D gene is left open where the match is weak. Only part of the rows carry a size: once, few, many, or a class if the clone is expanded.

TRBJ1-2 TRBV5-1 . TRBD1 CASSLEAQGAGGYTF TGCGCCAGCAGCTTGGAAGCCCAGGGGGCAGGGGGCTACACCTTC
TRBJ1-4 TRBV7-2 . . CASRIDRNSEKLFF TGTGCCAGCAGGATTGACAGGAATTCTGAAAAACTGTTTTTT
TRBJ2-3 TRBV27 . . CASSPGLGTDTQYF TGTGCCAGCAGTCCTGGCCTTGGCACAGATACGCAGTATTTT
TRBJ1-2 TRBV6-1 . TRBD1 CASKVGTGGGYGYTF TGTGCCAGCAAAGTTGGGACAGGGGGGGGCTATGGCTACACCTTC
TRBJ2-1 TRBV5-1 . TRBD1 CASSETGGSYNEQFF TGCGCCAGCAGCGAGACAGGGGGCTCCTACAATGAGCAGTTCTTC
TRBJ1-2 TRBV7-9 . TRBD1 CASSLTGDYGYTF TGTGCCAGCAGCTTAACAGGGGACTATGGCTACACCTTC
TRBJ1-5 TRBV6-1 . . CASSGQNNRPQHF TGTGCCAGCAGTGGACAGAACAATCGGCCCCAGCATTTT
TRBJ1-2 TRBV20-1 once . CRSPEVDGYTF TGCAGGAGTCCCGAGGTGGATGGCTACACCTTC
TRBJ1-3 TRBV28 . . CASRYLQGTSGNTIYF TGTGCCAGCAGATACTTACAGGGAACCTCTGGAAACACCATATATTTT
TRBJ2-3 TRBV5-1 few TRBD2 CASTRTSSGADTQYF TGCGCCAGCACCAGGACTAGTTCAGGCGCAGATACGCAGTATTTT
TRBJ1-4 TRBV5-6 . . CASSLALTGNEKLFF TGTGCCAGCAGCTTGGCCCTGACGGGTAATGAAAAACTGTTTTTT
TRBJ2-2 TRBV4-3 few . CASSQDRGSPSGELFF TGCGCCAGCAGCCAAGATCGGGGTTCGCCCTCCGGGGAGCTGTTTTTT
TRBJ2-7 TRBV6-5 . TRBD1 CASSSKDRGVYEQYF TGTGCCAGCAGTTCCAAGGACAGGGGCGTCTACGAGCAGTACTTC
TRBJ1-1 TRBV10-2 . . CASSGRQLNTEAFF TGCGCCAGCAGTGGCCGACAGCTGAACACTGAAGCTTTCTTT
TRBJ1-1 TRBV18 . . CASSPQQNTEAFF TGTGCCAGCTCACCACAGCAGAACACTGAAGCTTTCTTT
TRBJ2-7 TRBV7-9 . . CASSPRGTGSRYEQYF TGTGCCAGCAGCCCAAGGGGTACAGGGTCGAGGTACGAGCAGTACTTC
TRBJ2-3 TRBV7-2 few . CASSLAGAGVSDTQYF TGTGCCAGCAGCCTCGCAGGGGCGGGGGTTTCCGATACGCAGTATTTT
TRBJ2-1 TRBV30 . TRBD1 CAWSAGQTSYNEQFF TGTGCCTGGAGTGCGGGACAGACCTCCTACAATGAGCAGTTCTTC
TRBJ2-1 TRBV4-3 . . CASSLDSGTYNEQFF TGCGCCAGCAGCCTGGACAGCGGGACCTACAATGAGCAGTTCTTC
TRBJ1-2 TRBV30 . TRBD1 CAWSPLQGFYGYTF TGTGCCTGGAGTCCCTTACAGGGGTTCTATGGCTACACCTTC
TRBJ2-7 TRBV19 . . CASSLTRETYEQYF TGTGCCAGTAGCCTTACCAGGGAAACCTACGAGCAGTACTTC
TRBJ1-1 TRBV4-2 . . CASSQESQIPNTEAFF TGTGCCAGCAGCCAAGAATCTCAGATCCCAAACACTGAAGCTTTCTTT
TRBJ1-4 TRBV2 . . CASSEAQDSGGKLFF TGTGCCAGCAGTGAAGCGCAGGACTCGGGGGGAAAACTGTTTTTT
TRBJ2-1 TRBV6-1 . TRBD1 CASSDYRGRNEQFF TGTGCCAGCAGTGATTACAGGGGGCGGAATGAGCAGTTCTTC
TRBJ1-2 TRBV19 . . CASWATNYGYTF TGTGCCAGCTGGGCGACTAACTATGGCTACACCTTC
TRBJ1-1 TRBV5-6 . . CASSLRGNEAFF TGTGCCAGCAGCCTGCGGGGGAATGAAGCTTTCTTT
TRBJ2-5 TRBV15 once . CATSSEFGETQYF TGTGCCACCTCCTCCGAGTTCGGAGAGACCCAGTACTTC
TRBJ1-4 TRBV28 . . CASRGGVKNKLFF TGTGCCAGCAGGGGCGGGGTAAAGAATAAACTGTTTTTT
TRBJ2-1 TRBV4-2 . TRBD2 CASSPRTSGYQSSYNEQFF TGTGCCAGCAGCCCCAGGACTAGCGGGTATCAGAGCTCCTACAATGAGCAGTTCTTC
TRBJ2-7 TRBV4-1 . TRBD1 CASSQPGQGVYEQYF TGCGCCAGCAGCCAACCGGGACAGGGGGTCTACGAGCAGTACTTC
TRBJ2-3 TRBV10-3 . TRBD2 CAISEGLAGVLSTDTQYF TGTGCCATCAGTGAGGGACTAGCGGGGGTCCTAAGCACAGATACGCAGTATTTT
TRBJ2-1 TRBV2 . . CASRPSAGRVNEQFF TGTGCCAGCAGGCCTAGCGCGGGGAGAGTCAATGAGCAGTTCTTC
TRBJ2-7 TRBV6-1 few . CASSERLARKYEQYF TGTGCCAGCAGTGAAAGGCTGGCCAGGAAGTACGAGCAGTACTTC
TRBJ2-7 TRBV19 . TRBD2 CASSTSGVFYEQYF TGTGCCAGTAGTACTAGCGGGGTCTTTTACGAGCAGTACTTC
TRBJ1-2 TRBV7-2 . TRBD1 CASSPGTGRSNYGYTF TGTGCCAGCAGCCCCGGGACAGGACGCTCTAACTATGGCTACACCTTC
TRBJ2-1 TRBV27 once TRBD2 CASSTGGPKIEQFF TGTGCCAGCAGTACGGGGGGGCCGAAGATTGAGCAGTTCTTC
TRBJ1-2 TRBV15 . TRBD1 CATRLDRGSLEGYTF TGTGCCACCCGTCTGGACAGGGGCTCCTTGGAGGGCTACACCTTC
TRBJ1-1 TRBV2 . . CASSAGNTEAFF TGTGCCAGCAGTGCCGGGAACACTGAAGCTTTCTTT
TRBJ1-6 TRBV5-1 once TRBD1 CASSLGQGFSDLHF TGCGCCAGCAGCTTGGGACAGGGATTTTCGGACCTCCACTTT
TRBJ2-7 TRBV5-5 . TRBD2 CASSLGAPRASGISYEQYF TGTGCCAGCAGCTTGGGCGCACCCCGGGCTAGCGGGATTTCCTACGAGCAGTACTTC
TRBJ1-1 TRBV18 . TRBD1 CASSPDRANTEAFF TGTGCCAGCTCACCGGACAGGGCGAACACTGAAGCTTTCTTT
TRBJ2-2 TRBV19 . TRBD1 CARVRQGEAGELFF TGTGCCAGGGTCAGACAGGGCGAAGCCGGGGAGCTGTTTTTT
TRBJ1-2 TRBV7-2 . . CASSSGGQRGYTF TGTGCCAGCAGCTCGGGTGGACAGAGAGGCTACACCTTC
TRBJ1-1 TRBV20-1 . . CSAGGVTEAFF TGCAGTGCGGGAGGGGTTACTGAAGCTTTCTTT
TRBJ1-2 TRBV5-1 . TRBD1 CASSQGQPLSYGYTF TGCGCCAGCAGCCAGGGACAGCCTCTTAGTTATGGCTACACCTTC
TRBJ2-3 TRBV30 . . CAWSIADTQYF TGTGCCTGGAGTATCGCAGATACGCAGTATTTT
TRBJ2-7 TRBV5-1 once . CASSPYDTAYEQYF TGCGCCAGCAGCCCCTATGACACGGCCTACGAGCAGTACTTC
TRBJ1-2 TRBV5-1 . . CASSSTGLVTYGYTF TGCGCCAGCAGCTCTACAGGGCTGGTGACATATGGCTACACCTTC
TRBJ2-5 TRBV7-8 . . CASSLAYGGAQETQYF TGTGCCAGCAGCTTAGCCTATGGGGGGGCCCAAGAGACCCAGTACTTC
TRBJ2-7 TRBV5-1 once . CASSSERRFYEQYF TGCGCCAGCAGCTCTGAGCGACGGTTCTACGAGCAGTACTTC
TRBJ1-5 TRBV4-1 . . CASSQDPQGDQPQHF TGCGCCAGCAGCCAAGACCCTCAAGGGGATCAGCCCCAGCATTTT
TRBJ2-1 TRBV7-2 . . CASSTTSYTYNEQFF TGTGCCAGCAGCACCACTAGCTATACCTACAATGAGCAGTTCTTC
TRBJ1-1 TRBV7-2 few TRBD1 CASSLGTAFTEAFF TGTGCCAGCAGCCTTGGGACAGCTTTCACTGAAGCTTTCTTT
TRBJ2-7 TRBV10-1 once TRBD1 CASSESGTGGKQYF TGCGCCAGCAGTGAGTCGGGGACAGGGGGCAAGCAGTACTTC
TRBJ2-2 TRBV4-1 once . CASSRLGGGGNTGELFF TGCGCCAGCAGCCGGCTTGGGGGGGGCGGGAACACCGGGGAGCTGTTTTTT
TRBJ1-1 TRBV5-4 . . CASSSSERSNSF TGTGCCAGCAGCTCCTCGGAGAGGTCCAACTCCTTT
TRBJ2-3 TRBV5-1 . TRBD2 CASSLGGSGAPHTQYF TGCGCCAGCAGCTTAGGAGGCAGCGGGGCCCCGCATACGCAGTATTTT
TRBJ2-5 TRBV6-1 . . CASSEVTGSYVETQYF TGTGCCAGCAGTGAAGTAACAGGGTCTTATGTCGAGACCCAGTACTTC
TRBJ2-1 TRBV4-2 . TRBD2 CASSRGGYNEQFF TGTGCCAGCAGCCGCGGGGGTTACAATGAGCAGTTCTTC
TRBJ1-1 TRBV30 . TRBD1 CAWSPNDRGDTEAFF TGTGCCTGGAGCCCAAACGACAGGGGGGACACTGAAGCTTTCTTT